The clone carrying this TCR beta chain was picked up a small number of times. The sample is drawn from a study of identical twins. Each CDR3 protein gets one entry after TCRdb re-called the 5' RACE reads with MiXCR. Seen here are approximately 600,000 distinct CDR3 sequences, around 9.6% observed once, and the top ten hold 2.5% to 3.5%. The CDR3 covers 13 residues. Germline-derived CDR1 and CDR2 are GTSNPN and SVGIG (reference sequence). V shed 5 bases and J 10 bases; nucleotides not matched to a gene: 9. The data were also submitted as part of a second study, on yellow fever vaccine responses in identical twins. As that report states: Twins reportedly showed a vaccine T cell response that seemed partly convergent and partly personalized.

The sample taken for sequencing was PBMCs. This sequence was found in a woman between 18 and 30 years old in good health. V gene TRBV30 combines with J gene TRBJ2-3, with 10 bases matching TRBD2. CDR3 nucleotide sequence: TGTGCCTGGTCCTCTCCGACTAGCGGGTCGCAGTATTTT. Translating it yields CAWSSPTSGSQYF.